The clone carrying this T cell receptor beta chain was seen just once. Its antigen is not identified. This record belongs to a study of OX40 agonist ivuxolimab in advanced cancers. Across the whole study: Patients assigned to dose escalation were diagnosed with hepatocellular carcinoma, melanoma, renal cell or head and neck cancer. Whole-study results and caveats: Nonresponders included some who also had low normalized T-cell clonal expansion.

This CDR3 has 14 residues. Germline V gives CDR1 SGHVS, CDR2 FQNEAQ. V was pared by 3 bases and J by 2 bases, with 8 bases between. The data were produced by immunoSEQ multiplex PCR, yet TCRdb's version contains in-frame clones alone and is incomplete. The sample carries more than 45,000 clones, about 90% recorded once. Material: CD4+ or CD8+ T cells sorted from blood, obtained in a trial of the OX40 agonist ivuxolimab. V usage is TRBV7-8 and J usage is TRBJ1-3; possible D gene TRBD1, 5 bases. The sequence was obtained from an adult with an advanced solid tumor such as melanoma, head and neck, liver or kidney cancer. CDR3 region: CASSFQGAGNTIYF. CDR3 DNA: TGTGCCAGCAGCTTCCAGGGCGCTGGAAACACCATATATTTT. Together with reference TRBV7-8 and TRBJ1-3, the CDR3 gives the full variable domain: GAGVSQSPRYKVAKRGQDVALRCDPISGHVSLFWYQQALGQGPEFLTYFQNEAQLDKSGLPSDRFFAERPEGSVSTLKIQRTQQEDSAVYLCASSFQGAGNTIYFGEGSWLTVV.